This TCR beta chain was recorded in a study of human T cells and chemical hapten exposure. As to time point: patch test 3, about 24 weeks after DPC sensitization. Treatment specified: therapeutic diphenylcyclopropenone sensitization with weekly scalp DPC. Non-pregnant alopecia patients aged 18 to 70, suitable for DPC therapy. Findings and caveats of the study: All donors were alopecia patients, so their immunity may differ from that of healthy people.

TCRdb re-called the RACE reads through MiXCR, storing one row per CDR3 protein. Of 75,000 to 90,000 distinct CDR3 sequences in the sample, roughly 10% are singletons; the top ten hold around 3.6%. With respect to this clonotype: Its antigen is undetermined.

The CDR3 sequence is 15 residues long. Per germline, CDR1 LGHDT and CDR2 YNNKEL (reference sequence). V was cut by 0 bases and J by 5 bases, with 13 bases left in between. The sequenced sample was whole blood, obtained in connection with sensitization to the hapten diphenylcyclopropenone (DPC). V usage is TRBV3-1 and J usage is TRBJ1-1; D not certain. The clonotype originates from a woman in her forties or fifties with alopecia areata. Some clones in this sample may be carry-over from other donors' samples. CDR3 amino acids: CASSQDGRWSTEAFF. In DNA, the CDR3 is TGTGCCAGCAGCCAAGACGGCAGGTGGAGTACTGAAGCTTTCTTT.